The 32 T cell receptor beta chains given below trace back to one sample, sequenced in a study of T cell changes during pregnancy in multiple sclerosis. Sequenced by immunoSEQ multiplex PCR; TCRdb stores in-frame clones only, minus some. The sample includes some 71,000 clones, over 75% of them seen just once. Sequenced material: CD4+ T cells from peripheral blood mononuclear cells, taken in the third trimester of pregnancy. These receptors were collected from a female donor in good health, enrolled as a control in a pregnancy study.

CDR3 loop: CASSLGASGAETQYF. CDR3 coding DNA: TGTGCCAGCAGCTTAGGCGCTAGCGGGGCGGAGACCCAGTACTTC. The rearrangement uses TRBV7-2 and TRBJ2-5; 9 nucleotides align to TRBD2. V was clipped by 1 base and J by 5 bases; unmatched bases: 5. The CDR3 totals 15 residues. Looked up from germline, CDR1 is SGHTA and CDR2 is FQGNSA.

V is TRBV19 and J is TRBJ1-2; 9 bases map to TRBD1. The ends lost 5 bases at V and 5 bases at J; junction bases unmatched: 12. The CDR3 length is 16 residues. CDR1 is LNHDA and CDR2 is SQIVND in the germline V gene (reference sequence). The DNA for the CDR3 is TGTGCCAGTAGTTACACCCCACAGACAGGGGGATATGGCTACACCTTC. Its translation: CASSYTPQTGGYGYTF.

The chain recombines TRBV19 with TRBJ1-5; no reliable D call. The germline V gene has CDR1 LNHDA and CDR2 SQIVND (reference sequence). Trimming took 9 bases from V and 4 from J, leaving 7 bases between them. This CDR3 is built from 11 residues. The DNA for the CDR3 is TGTGCCAGGGCGGGGAATCAGCCCCAGCATTTT. This sequence encodes CARAGNQPQHF.

This clone came up once. Here the CDR3 reads CASSITGTVNYGYTF. Here the CDR3 DNA reads TGTGCCAGTAGTATAACTGGGACAGTTAACTATGGCTACACCTTC. The gene calls are TRBV19 and TRBJ1-2; TRBD1 agrees at 7 bases. CDR3 length equals 15 residues. V shed 2 bases and J 1 base; nucleotides not matched to a gene: 4. The germline gives CDR1 LNHDA, CDR2 SQIVND (reference sequence).

This sequence joins TRBV4-3 and TRBJ1-5; D is ambiguous. CDR1 LGHNA and CDR2 YSLEER come from the germline V gene. CDR3 length: 15 amino acids. Trimming shortened V by 4 bases and J by 4 bases, and 14 bases separated the two germline ends. Here the CDR3 reads CASSLKVAGNQPQHF. In DNA form, the CDR3 reads TGCGCCAGCAGCCTAAAGGTCGCGGGGAATCAGCCCCAGCATTTT.

This clone came up once. The V gene is TRBV30, the J gene TRBJ1-4; no definite D call. V lost 8 bases, J lost 7 bases, and 17 bases lay in between. Germline V gene lookup returns CDR1 GTSNPN and CDR2 SVGIG (reference sequence). CDR3 length equals 13 residues. CDR3 bases: TGTGCCGGAAGTCCGGGATCCCGTGAAAAACTGTTTTTT. It is translated as CAGSPGSREKLFF.

This clone showed up just once. The V call is TRBV27, the J call TRBJ2-7, with D perhaps TRBD1 (5 bases). Deletions cut 0 bases from V and 10 bases from J, with 19 bases between. This CDR3 contains 15 residues. Per the germline V gene, CDR1 is MNHEY and CDR2 is SMNVEV (reference sequence). The CDR3 sequence: CASSLSLGRALVQYF. DNA for the CDR3: TGTGCCAGCAGTTTATCCCTTGGCAGGGCGCTCGTACAGTACTTC.

The chain recombines TRBV19 with TRBJ2-4; D remains ambiguous. V was shortened by 7 bases and J by 8 bases, with 18 bases between the two germline ends. The CDR3 consists of 14 residues. From germline, CDR1 is LNHDA and CDR2 SQIVND (reference sequence). The CDR3 spells CASKARSVSDIQYF. The CDR3 bases are TGTGCCAGTAAGGCCAGGTCCGTTTCGGACATTCAGTACTTC.

The chain carries TRBV7-6 and TRBJ1-1; 10 bases agree with TRBD1. V shed 1 base and J 11 bases; nucleotides not matched to a gene: 4. The CDR3 loop spans 13 amino acids. Per the germline V gene, CDR1 is SGHVS and CDR2 is FNYEAQ. For the CDR3, the DNA is TGTGCCAGCAGCTTAGGGGTGGGACAGGGGGCTTTCTTT. This codes for CASSLGVGQGAFF.

The chain carries TRBV6-5 and TRBJ1-5; TRBD1 matches at 7 bases. V lost 2 bases to trimming and J lost 5 bases; unmatched junction nucleotides: 3. The CDR3 covers 14 residues. Germline lookup yields CDR1 MNHEY and CDR2 SVGAGI. CDR3 amino acids: CASSYRRGDQPQHF. The CDR3 DNA is TGTGCCAGCAGTTACCGCAGGGGGGATCAGCCCCAGCATTTT.

The chain is built from TRBV5-1 and TRBJ2-7, with a weak D call TRBD1 (6 bases). V was cut by 2 bases and J by 2 bases, with 11 bases left in between. Looked up from germline, CDR1 is SGHRS and CDR2 is YFSETQ. This CDR3 comprises 14 residues. The CDR3, as DNA: TGCGCCAGCAGCTTTGGCCAGGGGCCCTACGAGCAGTACTTC. The encoded protein is CASSFGQGPYEQYF.

V usage is TRBV5-8 and J usage is TRBJ2-7, with 10 nucleotides matching TRBD1. Germline trimming cut 5 bases from V and 7 bases from J; bases unmatched to any gene: 9. CDR1 and CDR2 (germline): SGHTS, YDEGEE. The CDR3 has 14 residues. The CDR3 nucleotides are TGTGCCAGCAGTTTTGACAGGGGGCTGAGGGAGCAGTACTTC. This gives the protein CASSFDRGLREQYF.

The chain carries TRBV11-2 and TRBJ2-3; D possibly corresponds to TRBD1 (6 bases). V lost 1 base and J 5 bases, leaving 13 bases between the germline ends. Germline V gene data show CDR1 as SGHAT and CDR2 as FQNNGV. The CDR3 is made up of 15 amino acids. CDR3 DNA sequence: TGTGCCAGCAGCTTAGGACAGGTGCCTATAGATACGCAGTATTTT. Protein product: CASSLGQVPIDTQYF.

This chain uses TRBV4-2 with TRBJ1-1, with a possible D match to TRBD1 (6 bases). Trimming removed 0 bases from V and 0 bases from J, with 11 bases in between. CDR1 and CDR2 (germline): LGHNA, YNFKEQ. The CDR3 length is 16 residues. Here the CDR3 reads CASSQDRTDLNTEAFF. The CDR3 DNA reads TGTGCCAGCAGCCAAGATCGGACAGACCTGAACACTGAAGCTTTCTTT.

V gene TRBV6-6 combines with J gene TRBJ1-1, with D unresolved. The germline gives CDR1 MNHNY, CDR2 SVGAGI (reference sequence). The CDR3 contains 14 residues. V was pared by 0 bases and J by 1 base, with 6 bases between. DNA of the CDR3: TGTGCCAGCAGTTACTCGACACGGAACACTGAAGCTTTCTTT. It is translated as CASSYSTRNTEAFF.

J is TRBJ1-1 and V is TRBV19, with no clear D. Trimming left V 3 bases short and J 4 bases short, with 15 bases between. The germline V gene has CDR1 LNHDA and CDR2 SQIVND (reference sequence). This CDR3 has 15 residues. CDR3 coding DNA: TGTGCCAGTAGTATTCTTAGGGAGGGCGGCACTGAAGCTTTCTTT. It codes for CASSILREGGTEAFF.

The genes are TRBV4-3 and TRBJ1-2; 9 nucleotides agree with TRBD1. CDR3 size: 15 residues. CDR1 is LGHNA and CDR2 is YSLEER in the germline V gene. Trimming at V came to 1 base and at J to 4 bases, leaving 4 bases not matched to a gene. The CDR3 here is CASSQATGGGYGYTF. In DNA form, the CDR3 reads TGCGCCAGCAGCCAAGCCACAGGGGGCGGCTATGGCTACACCTTC.

This chain uses TRBV30 with TRBJ2-3, with 11 bases lining up with TRBD2. Per the germline V gene, CDR1 is GTSNPN and CDR2 is SVGIG (reference sequence). With V trimmed by 5 bases and J by 7 bases, 8 bases remained unmatched. The CDR3 totals 14 residues. DNA for the CDR3: TGTGCCTGGGGTAGCGGGGGGGCGGGAAATACGCAGTATTTT. This gives the protein CAWGSGGAGNTQYF. The complete variable domain, with remaining parts taken from reference TRBV30 and TRBJ2-3, reads SQTIHQWPATLVQPVGSPLSLECTVEGTSNPNLYWYRQAAGRGLQLLFYSVGIGQISSEVPQNLSASRPQDRQFILSSKKLLLSDSGFYLCAWGSGGAGNTQYFGPGTRLTVL.

J is TRBJ2-5 and V is TRBV7-2; 10 bases map to TRBD1. Per germline, CDR1 SGHTA and CDR2 FQGNSA. V dropped 2 bases and J dropped 4; count of bases not matched to a gene: 7. The CDR3 is made up of 16 amino acids. CDR3 sequence: CASSLFGTGVGETQYF. CDR3 DNA sequence: TGTGCCAGCAGCTTATTCGGGACAGGGGTAGGAGAGACCCAGTACTTC.

This rearrangement joins TRBV30 to TRBJ1-2, with D tentatively TRBD1 (6 bases). In germline, CDR1 is GTSNPN, CDR2 SVGIG (reference sequence). The V end was cut by 5 bases, the J end by 3 bases, with 16 bases between. The CDR3 has 14 residues. CDR3: CAWVTRGADYGYTF. The CDR3 DNA reads as TGTGCCTGGGTGACCAGGGGCGCGGACTATGGCTACACCTTC. The full variable domain, with the rest looked up from reference TRBV30 and TRBJ1-2, is SQTIHQWPATLVQPVGSPLSLECTVEGTSNPNLYWYRQAAGRGLQLLFYSVGIGQISSEVPQNLSASRPQDRQFILSSKKLLLSDSGFYLCAWVTRGADYGYTFGSGTRLTVV.

This chain links TRBV18 with TRBJ2-3, with 15 positions matching TRBD2. CDR1 is KGHSH and CDR2 is LQKENI in the germline V gene. The trim removed 3 bases at V and 6 bases at J, leaving 7 bases unmatched. The length of the CDR3 is 17 residues. DNA of the CDR3: TGTGCCAGCTCACCCGGGACTAGCGGGGGGAGACCGGATACGCAGTATTTT. Protein product: CASSPGTSGGRPDTQYF.

J is TRBJ1-1 and V is TRBV5-1, with D uncertain. This CDR3 is 13 amino acids long. The V gene lost 5 bases and the J gene lost 3 bases, with 11 bases spanning the gap. Per the germline V gene, CDR1 is SGHRS and CDR2 is YFSETQ. Here the CDR3 DNA reads TGCGCCAGCAGTCTGGACGGGGACACTGAAGCTTTCTTT. Amino acids: CASSLDGDTEAFF.

The chain recombines TRBV6-5 with TRBJ1-2; D ambiguous. CDR1 MNHEY and CDR2 SVGAGI come from the germline V gene. V was clipped by 4 bases and J by 0 bases, with 9 bases between them. The CDR3 runs to 14 residues. In DNA, the CDR3 is TGTGCCAGCAGTTTCAGGCGTCCTAACTATGGCTACACCTTC. Amino acid sequence: CASSFRRPNYGYTF.

The chain joins TRBV9 to TRBJ2-1, with 10 positions matching TRBD2. This CDR3 has 15 amino acids. Unmatched junction bases numbered 3, after V lost 3 bases and J lost 3 bases. Germline V CDR1 and CDR2: SGDLS, YYNGEE. CDR3 sequence: CASSAVAGGYNEQFF. The CDR3 bases are TGTGCCAGCAGCGCAGTAGCGGGGGGCTACAATGAGCAGTTCTTC.

This clone occurred once. This chain links TRBV7-3 with TRBJ2-1; 15 bases fit TRBD2. Germline loops: CDR1 SGHTA, CDR2 FQGTGA. The CDR3 is 16 residues long. V lost 4 bases to trimming and J lost 9 bases; unmatched junction nucleotides: 7. The CDR3 region has the DNA TGTGCCAGCAGCTCCTCTGGACTAGCGGGGGGGGGTGAGCAGTTCTTC. Its protein product is CASSSSGLAGGGEQFF.

V and J are TRBV2 and TRBJ1-4; 7 positions match TRBD1. In germline, CDR1 is SNHLY, CDR2 FYNNEI. The CDR3 runs to 15 residues. J lost 7 bases, V lost 1 base, and 6 bases had no gene match. This chain's CDR3 is CASSEEGGGLEKLFF. The CDR3 region has the DNA TGTGCCAGCAGTGAAGAAGGAGGGGGCCTTGAAAAACTGTTTTTT.

The chain couples TRBV6-5 to TRBJ2-5; possible D gene TRBD2, 6 bases. Germline V CDR1 and CDR2: MNHEY, SVGAGI. V was clipped by 6 bases and J by 5 bases, with 13 bases between them. This CDR3 is built from 13 residues. CDR3 bases: TGTGCCAGCAGGGGGACGGGGGTGGAGACCCAGTACTTC. Translating it yields CASRGTGVETQYF.

CDR3 residues: CASSGGTVQPSAGNTIYF. In DNA, the CDR3 is TGTGCCAGCAGCGGGGGGACAGTCCAACCGAGCGCTGGAAACACCATATATTTT. This sequence joins TRBV9 and TRBJ1-3, with 7 bases identical to TRBD1. The V and J ends lost 3 bases and 2 bases, in that order; junction bases with no gene match: 14. CDR3 length: 18 residues. The V gene's germline CDR1 is SGDLS and CDR2 YYNGEE.

For this clone: This sample also contains other DNA sequences that code for the same CDR3. This chain uses TRBV7-2 with TRBJ1-1, with TRBD1 identical over 9 bases. This CDR3 is built from 13 residues. Germline loops: CDR1 SGHTA, CDR2 FQGNSA. V dropped 4 bases and J dropped 4; count of bases not matched to a gene: 1. The CDR3 reads CASSSDRGTEAFF. In DNA, the CDR3 is TGTGCCAGCAGCTCGGACAGGGGCACTGAAGCTTTCTTT.

This clone was seen just once. The V and J genes are TRBV6-1 and TRBJ1-2, with 10 bases that match TRBD1. From germline, CDR1 is MNHNS and CDR2 SASEGT. V shed 6 bases and J 5 bases; nucleotides not matched to a gene: 9. The CDR3 length is 15 residues. CDR3: CASSYDRGLGYGYTF. In DNA form, the CDR3 reads TGTGCCAGCAGCTACGACAGGGGGCTTGGGTATGGCTACACCTTC.

V is TRBV27 and J is TRBJ1-1, with D possibly matching TRBD1 (5 bases). The CDR3 covers 15 residues. Germline V gene sequence: CDR1 MNHEY, CDR2 SMNVEV (reference sequence). V was clipped by 3 bases and J by 4 bases, with 15 bases between them. The CDR3 reads CASSFGAGVGTEAFF. In DNA form, the CDR3 reads TGTGCCAGCAGTTTCGGCGCGGGGGTGGGCACTGAAGCTTTCTTT.

The V call is TRBV7-2, the J call TRBJ1-3, with D maybe TRBD1 (5 bases). This CDR3 region has 16 residues. Trimming took 1 base from V and 0 from J, leaving 10 bases between them. Germline V CDR1 and CDR2: SGHTA, FQGNSA. CDR3 loop: CASSLVQGSSGNTIYF. In DNA form, the CDR3 reads TGTGCCAGCAGCTTAGTGCAGGGCAGCTCTGGAAACACCATATATTTT.